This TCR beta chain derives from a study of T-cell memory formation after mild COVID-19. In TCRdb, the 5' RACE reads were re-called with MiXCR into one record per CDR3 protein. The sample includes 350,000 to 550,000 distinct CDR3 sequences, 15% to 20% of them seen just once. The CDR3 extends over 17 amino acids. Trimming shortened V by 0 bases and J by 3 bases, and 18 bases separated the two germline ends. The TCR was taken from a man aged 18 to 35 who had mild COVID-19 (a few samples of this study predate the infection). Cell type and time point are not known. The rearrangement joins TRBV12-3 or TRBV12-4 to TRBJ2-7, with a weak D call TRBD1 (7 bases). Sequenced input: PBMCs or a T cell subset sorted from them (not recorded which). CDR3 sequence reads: CASSLAPRQGGFYEQYF. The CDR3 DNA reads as TGTGCCAGCAGTTTAGCTCCAAGACAGGGAGGTTTCTACGAGCAGTACTTC.